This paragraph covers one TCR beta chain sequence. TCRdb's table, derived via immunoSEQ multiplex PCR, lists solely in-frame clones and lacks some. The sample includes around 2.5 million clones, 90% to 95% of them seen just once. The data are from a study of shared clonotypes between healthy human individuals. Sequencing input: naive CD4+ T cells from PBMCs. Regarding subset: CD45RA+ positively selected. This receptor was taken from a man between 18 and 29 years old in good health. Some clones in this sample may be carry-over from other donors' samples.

The CDR3 reads CASTPGGGASGYTF. CDR3 in DNA: TGTGCCAGTACCCCTGGGGGGGGCGCGTCTGGCTACACCTTC. J is TRBJ1-2 and V is TRBV19, with D possibly matching TRBD1 (6 bases). The germline V gene encodes CDR1 LNHDA and CDR2 SQIVND (reference sequence). Between the trimmed V and J ends, which lost 7 bases and 7 bases, there was a span of 19 bases. This CDR3 spans 14 amino acids.